These T cell receptor beta chains were read from a single sample in a study of OX40 agonist ivuxolimab in advanced cancers. Sequenced by immunoSEQ multiplex PCR; TCRdb stores in-frame clones only, minus some. This table holds 40,000 to 45,000 clones, 70% to 85% found once. Sequencing was performed on CD4+ or CD8+ T cells sorted from blood, taken in a trial of the OX40 agonist ivuxolimab. These receptors were collected from an adult with an advanced solid tumor such as melanoma, head and neck, liver or kidney cancer. Each CDR3 is given with its conserved first and last residue. Fields, in order: clone size, D gene, V gene, J gene, CDR3 protein, CDR3 DNA. The D gene is left open where the match is weak. For some rows the clone size is stated as once, few or many, or as a class when expanded; others skip it.

abundance: NA
d_gene: TRBD1
v_gene: TRBV2
j_gene: TRBJ2-1
CDR3aa: CASSEAGTGVDEQFF
CDR3nt: TGTGCCAGCAGTGAAGCCGGGACAGGGGTCGATGAGCAGTTCTTC

abundance: NA
d_gene: NA
v_gene: TRBV4-1
j_gene: TRBJ1-2
CDR3aa: CASSQVPGTYGYTF
CDR3nt: TGCGCCAGCAGCCAAGTCCCAGGCACCTATGGCTACACCTTC

abundance: NA
d_gene: TRBD2
v_gene: TRBV27
j_gene: TRBJ2-1
CDR3aa: CASSFSVGGRGNEQFF
CDR3nt: TGTGCCAGCAGTTTCTCGGTCGGGGGGAGAGGCAATGAGCAGTTCTTC

abundance: NA
d_gene: TRBD2
v_gene: TRBV5-6
j_gene: TRBJ2-3
CDR3aa: CASSWGAGVTDTQYF
CDR3nt: TGTGCCAGCAGCTGGGGAGCGGGGGTTACAGATACGCAGTATTTT

abundance: once
d_gene: TRBD1
v_gene: TRBV4-3
j_gene: TRBJ2-3
CDR3aa: CASSRGGQNTDTQYF
CDR3nt: TGCGCCAGCAGCCGTGGGGGACAGAACACAGATACGCAGTATTTT

abundance: once
d_gene: NA
v_gene: TRBV27
j_gene: TRBJ2-1
CDR3aa: CASTPGVGGYNEQFF
CDR3nt: TGTGCCAGCACTCCCGGGGTGGGAGGATACAATGAGCAGTTCTTC

abundance: NA
d_gene: TRBD1
v_gene: TRBV27
j_gene: TRBJ1-1
CDR3aa: CASSRQGSTEAFF
CDR3nt: TGTGCCAGCAGTCGACAGGGAAGCACTGAAGCTTTCTTT

abundance: NA
d_gene: NA
v_gene: TRBV10-1
j_gene: TRBJ1-2
CDR3aa: CASSDPDRTNYGYTF
CDR3nt: TGCGCCAGCAGTGACCCCGACAGAACTAACTATGGCTACACCTTC

abundance: NA
d_gene: NA
v_gene: TRBV7-8
j_gene: TRBJ2-1
CDR3aa: CASSLDRSSYNEQFF
CDR3nt: TGTGCCAGCAGCTTAGACCGTAGCTCCTACAATGAGCAGTTCTTC

abundance: NA
d_gene: TRBD2
v_gene: TRBV5-4
j_gene: TRBJ2-5
CDR3aa: CASSLEGLAGGSQETQYF
CDR3nt: TGTGCCAGCAGCTTGGAGGGACTAGCGGGAGGATCACAAGAGACCCAGTACTTC

abundance: NA
d_gene: NA
v_gene: TRBV27
j_gene: TRBJ2-3
CDR3aa: CASSQQTDTQYF
CDR3nt: TGTGCCAGCAGTCAACAAACAGATACGCAGTATTTT

abundance: NA
d_gene: NA
v_gene: TRBV6-5
j_gene: TRBJ1-1
CDR3aa: CASSYSGENTEAFF
CDR3nt: TGTGCCAGCAGTTACTCCGGCGAGAACACTGAAGCTTTCTTT

abundance: NA
d_gene: TRBD1
v_gene: TRBV2
j_gene: TRBJ2-3
CDR3aa: CASRGTATDTQYF
CDR3nt: TGTGCCAGCAGAGGGACAGCCACAGATACGCAGTATTTT

abundance: NA
d_gene: NA
v_gene: TRBV7-9
j_gene: TRBJ2-6
CDR3aa: CASSPPFRGAGANVLTF
CDR3nt: TGTGCCAGCAGCCCGCCGTTTCGGGGCGCGGGGGCCAACGTCCTGACTTTC

abundance: NA
d_gene: NA
v_gene: TRBV29-1
j_gene: TRBJ2-3
CDR3aa: CSVELLARSTDTQYF
CDR3nt: TGCAGCGTTGAACTGTTGGCTAGGAGCACAGATACGCAGTATTTT

abundance: NA
d_gene: NA
v_gene: TRBV2
j_gene: TRBJ2-7
CDR3aa: CASSRTPDPYEQYF
CDR3nt: TGTGCCAGCAGTAGGACACCGGACCCCTACGAGCAGTACTTC

abundance: NA
d_gene: NA
v_gene: TRBV9
j_gene: TRBJ2-7
CDR3aa: CASSDSRGFSYEQYF
CDR3nt: TGTGCCAGCAGTGACTCAAGGGGATTCTCCTACGAGCAGTACTTC